This T cell receptor beta chain came from a study of T-cell reconstitution after alpha-beta-depleted transplantation in children. Study-wide points: Diversity and T-cell counts at one year after transplant derived mostly from new T cells. Surviving recipient T cells and thymic progenitors accounted for the high day-60 TCRbeta diversity observed in some patients. About two months after transplant, alpha-beta T cells reportedly came from several hundred expanded graft clones.

From germline, CDR1 is MNHEY and CDR2 SVGAGI. The CDR3 covers 17 residues. With V trimmed by 2 bases and J by 7 bases, 12 bases remained unmatched. Unique molecular identifiers tagged the TCRbeta library. TCRdb re-called the PCR reads through MiXCR, storing one row per CDR3 protein. The data contain hundreds of thousands of distinct CDR3 sequences, around 15% of them singletons. This clonotype was observed many times. The antigen remains unidentified. The sample here was PBMCs, mostly from graft donor cells, taken 360 days after TCRalphabeta/CD19-depleted stem cell transplant. This rearrangement joins TRBV6-5 to TRBJ2-2; 8 positions agree with TRBD1. The sequence derives from a male patient younger than 18 who had a stem cell transplant for acute lymphoblastic leukemia, so the T cells may come from the graft donor. The CDR3 bases are TGTGCCAGCAGTTACACAGGGGGTGGTAGCGTGGACGGGGAGCTGTTTTTT. Translation gives CASSYTGGGSVDGELFF.